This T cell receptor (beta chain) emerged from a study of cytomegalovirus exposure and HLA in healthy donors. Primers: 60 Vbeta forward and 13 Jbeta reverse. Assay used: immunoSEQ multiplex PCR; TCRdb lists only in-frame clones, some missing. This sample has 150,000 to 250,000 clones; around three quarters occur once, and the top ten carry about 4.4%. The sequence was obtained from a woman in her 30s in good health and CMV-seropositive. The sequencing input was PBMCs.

CDR3 region: CASSQDWTGGDPLGLNTEAFF. The CDR3 DNA follows: TGCGCCAGCAGCCAAGACTGGACAGGGGGCGATCCCCTAGGCCTTAACACTGAAGCTTTCTTT. This sequence joins TRBV4-3 and TRBJ1-1; 11 bases agree with TRBD1. The V and J ends lost 0 bases and 2 bases, in that order; junction bases with no gene match: 17. This CDR3 region has 21 residues. Germline V CDR1 and CDR2: LGHNA, YSLEER.